What follows are 18 T cell receptor beta chains derived from one specimen sequenced in a study of OX40 agonist ivuxolimab in advanced cancers. Sequencing was performed with immunoSEQ multiplex PCR; in TCRdb, only in-frame clones are kept and a portion is missing. This sample has some 60,000 clones; around 84% occur once, and the top ten carry about 4%. Sequenced material: CD4+ or CD8+ T cells sorted from blood, taken in a trial of the OX40 agonist ivuxolimab. The source is an adult with an advanced solid tumor such as melanoma, head and neck, liver or kidney cancer.

The chain uses TRBV7-3 and TRBJ2-7; possibly TRBD1 for D (7 bases). The CDR3 length is 15 residues. Trimming removed 5 bases from V and 4 bases from J, with 18 bases in between. Germline values: CDR1 SGHTA, CDR2 FQGTGA. Written as DNA, the CDR3 is TGTGCCAGCAGCGTAGCGGCGGGACAGATTTACGAGCAGTACTTC. Amino acid sequence: CASSVAAGQIYEQYF.

The chain joins TRBV11-2 to TRBJ1-4; D unclear. The ends were cut back, 6 bases at V and 5 bases at J, with 10 bases in the middle. Germline V gives CDR1 SGHAT, CDR2 FQNNGV. This CDR3 comprises 13 residues. CDR3 in amino acids: CASRADANEKLFF. The CDR3 nucleotides are TGTGCCAGCAGGGCGGACGCCAATGAAAAACTGTTTTTT.

The rearrangement uses TRBV7-9 and TRBJ2-7; 7 nucleotides line up with TRBD1. Germline CDR1 reads SEHNR; CDR2 reads FQNEAQ (reference sequence). V lost 5 bases and J lost 3; bases outside the gene matches: 4. The CDR3 spans 13 residues. In DNA, the CDR3 is TGTGCCAGCAGCCTAAGACAGGGCTACGAGCAGTACTTC. This gives the protein CASSLRQGYEQYF.

The CDR3 here is CASSDTGVGEQYF. The CDR3 DNA follows: TGTGCCAGCAGTGATACAGGGGTAGGTGAGCAGTACTTC. The rearrangement links TRBV2 to TRBJ2-7, with 7 bases matching TRBD1. The V gene's germline CDR1 is SNHLY and CDR2 FYNNEI. V lost 3 bases, J lost 7 bases, and 6 bases stayed unmatched. This CDR3 is built from 13 residues.

V gene TRBV19 combines with J gene TRBJ2-2, with D maybe TRBD2 (6 bases). Germline CDR1 is LNHDA and CDR2 is SQIVND (reference sequence). The CDR3 is 14 amino acids. The ends were cut back, 6 bases at V and 5 bases at J, with 13 bases in the middle. The CDR3 here is CASRVEGGTGELFF. The CDR3 DNA follows: TGTGCCAGTAGGGTGGAGGGTGGAACCGGGGAGCTGTTTTTT.

V gene TRBV25-1 combines with J gene TRBJ1-2, with D possibly being TRBD1 (5 bases). CDR3 length: 13 residues. The germline V gene has CDR1 MGHDK and CDR2 SYGVNS. V gave up 2 bases and J gave up 11 bases, with 15 bases separating them. Here the CDR3 reads CASSETAGPVYTF. The CDR3 region has the DNA TGTGCCAGCAGTGAAACGGCAGGGCCGGTATACACCTTC.

The DNA for the CDR3 is TGTGCCAGCAGCTTAGGTCTTGGGGCAGGTGGACCCTCACCCCTCCACTTT. Its translation: CASSLGLGAGGPSPLHF. The chain combines TRBV7-2 with TRBJ1-6; D is perhaps TRBD1 (5 bases). Germline V gene sequence: CDR1 SGHTA, CDR2 FQGNSA. V lost 1 base to trimming and J lost 10 bases, with 20 bases between them. The CDR3 sequence is 17 residues long.

The gene calls are TRBV5-1 and TRBJ1-1; D is perhaps TRBD1 (6 bases). The CDR3 runs to 15 residues. V was clipped by 0 bases and J by 2 bases, with 11 bases between them. Germline lookup yields CDR1 SGHRS and CDR2 YFSETQ. Here the CDR3 reads CASSLGSDRNTEAFF. In nucleotides, the CDR3 is TGCGCCAGCAGCTTGGGTTCGGACAGAAACACTGAAGCTTTCTTT.

This clone was detected only a few times. This chain joins TRBV4-1 and TRBJ1-2; a possible D gene is TRBD1 (5 bases). From germline, CDR1 is MGHRA and CDR2 YSYEKL. The CDR3 has 16 amino acids. Trimming stripped 3 bases from V and 2 bases from J, with 16 bases between. The CDR3 sequence is CASSQQPRRQNYGYTF. In DNA form, the CDR3 reads TGCGCCAGCAGCCAGCAACCCAGGAGACAGAACTATGGCTACACCTTC.

The V and J genes are TRBV12-2 and TRBJ2-7; TRBD1 is taken as the D call from the table, unchecked against the DNA. TRBV12-2 is termed a pseudogene. CDR3 size: 14 residues. The CDR3 DNA sequence: TGTGCAAGTCGCCCGCCTGGACATTCCTACGAGCAGTACTTC. Its translation is CASRPPGHSYEQYF.

V is TRBV29-1 and J is TRBJ2-5; D possibly corresponds to TRBD1 (6 bases). The DNA end is more similar to TRBJ2-7, so the J call may be wrong. The CDR3 runs 9 residues. Germline V gene data show CDR1 as SQVTM and CDR2 as ANQGSEA. CDR3 in DNA: TGCAGTGGGGGCGGCGAGCAGTACTTC. Translated, it gives CSGGGEQYF.

The chain couples TRBV19 to TRBJ1-1; 10 nucleotides match TRBD1. Germline V CDR1 and CDR2: LNHDA, SQIVND (reference sequence). The CDR3 runs to 14 residues. V shed 5 bases and J 5 bases; nucleotides not matched to a gene: 5. This CDR3 reads CASSFRTGGTEAFF. The CDR3 region has the DNA TGTGCCAGTAGTTTTAGGACAGGGGGGACTGAAGCTTTCTTT.

In this sample, this clone turned up once. CDR3 DNA: TGTGCCAGCAGCTTAGCGGGACTAGCGGGGGGTCCTATCCAAGAGACCCAGTACTTC. It codes for CASSLAGLAGGPIQETQYF. The chain uses TRBV11-2 and TRBJ2-5, with TRBD2 matching over 15 bases. Germline CDR1 reads SGHAT; CDR2 reads FQNNGV. CDR3 length: 19 residues. V trimming: 1 base; J trimming: 1 base; junction bases outside the gene matches: 7.

This CDR3 reads CASSNQREVHEQYF. For the CDR3, the DNA is TGTGCCAGCAGCAACCAGCGGGAAGTCCACGAGCAGTACTTC. The chain is built from TRBV6-6 and TRBJ2-5, with 7 bases that match TRBD2. The J call may be wrong; the DNA end is better matched by TRBJ2-7. In germline, CDR1 is MNHNY, CDR2 SVGAGI (reference sequence). There are 14 residues in the CDR3.

This clone was found a few times. This chain connects TRBV19 to TRBJ2-2; D call uncertain. Per germline, CDR1 LNHDA and CDR2 SQIVND (reference sequence). This CDR3 has 15 residues. Trimming left V 10 bases short and J 7 bases short, with 22 bases between. CDR3 DNA sequence: TGTGCCATCCCCTTAAAGTCCGGGTGGGGCGGGGAGCTGTTTTTT. It translates to CAIPLKSGWGGELFF.

This clone was picked up one time. The chain couples TRBV19 to TRBJ2-7; unclear D gene. In germline, CDR1 is LNHDA, CDR2 SQIVND (reference sequence). This CDR3 region has 16 residues. Trimming shortened V by 10 bases and J by 5 bases, and 27 bases separated the two germline ends. CDR3: CATRRTFDPAGHEQYF. CDR3 nucleotides: TGTGCCACCCGACGGACGTTTGACCCGGCAGGCCACGAGCAGTACTTC.

This clone was counted a few times. The chain has TRBV28 and TRBJ2-3; D not resolved. Trimming removed 6 bases at V and 1 base at J, with 11 bases between. In germline, CDR1 is MDHEN, CDR2 SYDVKM. The CDR3 contains 14 residues. CDR3 in amino acids: CASSYLSGTDTQYF. CDR3 sequence (DNA): TGTGCCAGCAGCTACCTAAGCGGCACAGATACGCAGTATTTT.

The chain employs TRBV7-3 and TRBJ2-5; 9 bases match TRBD2. Per the germline V gene, CDR1 is SGHTA and CDR2 is FQGTGA. The CDR3 length is 15 residues. J was trimmed by 2 bases and V by 5 bases; bases with no gene match: 6. CDR3 DNA sequence: TGTGCCAGCAGCCCGGGGCTAGCGGGACAAGAGACCCAGTACTTC. Translating it yields CASSPGLAGQETQYF. The whole variable domain, remainder taken from reference TRBV7-3 and TRBJ2-5, is GAGVSQTPSNKVTEKGKYVELRCDPISGHTALYWYRQSLGQGPEFLIYFQGTGAADDSGLPNDRFFAVRPEGSVSTLKIQRTERGDSAVYLCASSPGLAGQETQYFGPGTRLLVL.